This record concerns one T cell receptor beta chain sequence. Its antigen remains unidentified. The data stem from a study of T cells after yellow fever vaccination. Regarding the study as a whole: Contamination by abundant bulk-population clonotypes could be present in FACS-sorted repertoires. A small share of clonotypes appeared in both CD4 and CD8 compartments. The booster response re-showed most primary clones: approximately 95% CD4, more than 70% CD8.

A single record per CDR3 protein comes from TCRdb applying MiXCR to the 5' RACE reads. The sample includes 500,000 to 700,000 distinct CDR3 sequences, over 15% of them seen just once. The material sequenced was PBMCs, taken 15 days after the yellow fever booster vaccination. This receptor was taken from a man aged 25 to 40 who received the YFV17D yellow fever vaccine.

CDR3: CSARVGGRVNTGELFF. The CDR3 region has the DNA TGCAGTGCTCGTGTGGGCGGGAGGGTAAACACCGGGGAGCTGTTTTTT. The chain combines TRBV20-1 with TRBJ2-2, with 9 nucleotides matching TRBD2. CDR1 and CDR2 (germline): DFQATT, SNEGSKA (reference sequence). The CDR3 sequence is 16 residues long. V was pared by 5 bases and J by 2 bases, with 9 bases of the junction left unmatched.